These T cell receptor beta chains were read from a single sample in a study of beta chain features in type 1 diabetes. Repertoires were generated with immunoSEQ multiplex PCR, while TCRdb's copy carries only in-frame clones and drops some. The sample gives more than 200,000 clones, about a sixth of which show up once; about 0.085% is in the top ten. The specimen sequenced was naive CD4+ T cells from blood. Source of these receptors: a man aged 25-45 years with type 1 diabetes. Each CDR3 is given without its conserved first and last residue. Each record gives: V gene, J gene, CDR3 protein.

TRBV29-1	TRBJ2-1	SVAIRRDNEQF
TRBV7-3	TRBJ2-5	ASSTGREETQY
TRBV7-2	TRBJ2-5	ASSPPGVLQETQY
TRBV15	TRBJ1-1	ATSRDVDRDTEAF
TRBV30	TRBJ2-1	AWSRRDEQF
TRBV7-9	TRBJ1-1	ASSTGGRSTEAF
TRBV29-1	TRBJ2-7	SVQGTGVTYEQY
TRBV29-1	TRBJ2-7	SVGQGSSSYEQY
TRBV5-1	TRBJ2-7	ASSPGTGAYEQY
TRBV9	TRBJ2-5	ASSGGPGETQY
TRBV30	TRBJ2-7	AWSVGGQSSYEQY
TRBV5-1	TRBJ2-7	ASTQTGVDEQY
TRBV15	TRBJ2-7	ATSRPHYEQY
TRBV18	TRBJ2-7	ASSPPSFGSYEQY
TRBV27	TRBJ2-3	ASSLRRGPTDTQY
TRBV7-9	TRBJ1-1	ASSSRSVTEAF
TRBV7-9	TRBJ2-1	ASSLERERYNEQF
TRBV30	TRBJ2-1	AWSRGAINEQF
TRBV4-1	TRBJ1-3	ASSRGQGASGNTIY
TRBV4-2	TRBJ2-7	ASSQDNYREALY
TRBV29-1	TRBJ2-3	SAKLLGTYTDTQY
TRBV7-9	TRBJ2-5	ASSGSGTAQETQY
TRBV30	TRBJ1-1	AWIRNRVGRNTEAF
TRBV7-3	TRBJ2-2	ASSSNQVGELF